The sequence of this TCR beta chain was determined in a study of naive and memory T cell subsets. Findings of the study overall: A clonotype means one alpha or beta sequence, not an alpha/beta pair. Between naive and memory subsets, TCR abundance power law exponents differed. No ground truth validated the naive and memory repertoire findings. A few larger clonotypes appeared in naive repertoires, especially CD8, possibly memory cells re-expressing CD45RA.

V gave up 7 bases and J gave up 1 base, with 8 bases separating them. The CDR3 totals 12 residues. The germline CDR1 and CDR2 sequences are MNHNY and SVGAGI (reference sequence). Cells stained for CD3, CD4, CD8, CD45RA and CD27 were sorted into four subsets. Two oligonucleotides, mixed equimolar, formed the beta constant-region primer covering TRBC1 and TRBC2. The ligated cDNA underwent four PCR rounds using SP2 and nested alpha and beta constant-region primers. MiXCR was run by TCRdb on the UMI-ligation and nested PCR reads, yielding one entry per CDR3 protein. The sample carries over 130,000 distinct CDR3 sequences, more than 15% recorded once. Concerning this clonotype: The target antigen is unknown.

Sample: naive CD8+ T cells from blood. This TCR came from a human donor in good health. This chain links TRBV6-6 with TRBJ2-7; D remains unclear. The CDR3 spells CASTDPSYEQYF. For the CDR3, the DNA is TGTGCCAGCACCGACCCGTCCTACGAGCAGTACTTC.